The 13 T cell receptor beta chains in this list originate from one sample, sequenced in a study of blood T cells in healthy people across ages. Together with a sample-barcoded 5' primer, a J-beta primer mix was included in a second PCR lasting about 6 to 12 cycles. TCRdb re-analysed the 5' RACE reads in MiXCR, keeping a single row per CDR3 protein. The table shows about 1.8 million distinct CDR3 sequences, with roughly 50% occurring only once. The specimen sequenced was blood. The receptor set was obtained from a woman aged 40 to 50 in good health.

DNA for the CDR3: TGTGCCAGCAGCTTAATGTCTGGCGTTGAGACCCAGTACTTC. Protein sequence: CASSLMSGVETQYF. The chain uses TRBV13 and TRBJ2-5; D not resolved. V was shortened by 2 bases and J by 5 bases, with 12 bases between the two germline ends. The CDR3 totals 14 residues. In germline, CDR1 is PRHDT, CDR2 FYEKMQ (reference sequence).

The DNA of the CDR3 is TGTGCCAGCAGCCCTCAGGGGGGCCATACCGGGGAGCTGTTTTTT. It translates to CASSPQGGHTGELFF. The rearrangement uses TRBV7-2 and TRBJ2-2; TRBD1 is a possible D gene (7 bases). This CDR3 has 15 residues. Trimming took 5 bases from V and 5 from J, leaving 15 bases between them. Germline values: CDR1 SGHTA, CDR2 FQGNSA. The full variable domain, completed using reference TRBV7-2 and TRBJ2-2, is GAGVSQSPSNKVTEKGKDVELRCDPISGHTALYWYRQSLGQGLEFLIYFQGNSAPDKSGLPSDRFSAERTGGSVSTLTIQRTQQEDSAVYLCASSPQGGHTGELFFGEGSRLTVL.

This clonotype was picked up a small number of times. The chain recombines TRBV20-1 with TRBJ2-1; 9 positions agree with TRBD2. Germline V CDR1 and CDR2: DFQATT, SNEGSKA (reference sequence). With 6 bases clipped from V and 4 bases from J, the junction kept 7 bases outside the gene matches. This CDR3 is built from 14 residues. The CDR3 DNA follows: TGCAGTGCACTGGGAGCGGGGGGTTACAATGAGCAGTTCTTC. It codes for CSALGAGGYNEQFF.

The chain links TRBV24-1 to TRBJ2-5, with TRBD1 as a possible D gene (8 bases). The V gene's germline CDR1 is KGHDR and CDR2 SFDVKD. The CDR3 contains 15 residues. Trimming shortened V by 4 bases and J by 5 bases, and 16 bases separated the two germline ends. Written as DNA, the CDR3 is TGTGCCACCAGTGACGGTGGACAGGGAGGGGAGACCCAGTACTTC. It specifies CATSDGGQGGETQYF.

The V gene is TRBV28, the J gene TRBJ1-6; TRBD1 agrees at 7 bases. Trimming took 6 bases from V and 10 from J; bases not matched to a gene: 9. CDR3 length equals 14 residues. CDR1 is MDHEN and CDR2 is SYDVKM in the germline V gene. The CDR3 DNA reads as TGTGCCAGCAGCCGGAGACAGGGAGGGTCACCCCTCCACTTT. It is translated as CASSRRQGGSPLHF.

This clonotype was observed a handful of times. This chain connects TRBV3-1 to TRBJ2-3; D ambiguous. V lost 0 bases and J 0 bases, leaving 10 bases between the germline ends. This CDR3 has 16 amino acids. Germline CDR1 LGHDT, CDR2 YNNKEL (reference sequence). CDR3 DNA: TGTGCCAGCAGCCAAGAAATTCCACGTAGCACAGATACGCAGTATTTT. Its protein is CASSQEIPRSTDTQYF.

There are a few counts of this clonotype. This sequence joins TRBV7-2 and TRBJ2-7, with D hard to call. The J call may be faulty, since TRBJ2-5 better matches the DNA end. The germline V gene has CDR1 SGHTA and CDR2 FQGNSA. This CDR3 is 14 amino acids long. Here the CDR3 DNA reads TGTGCCAGCAGCGTAGGAAGGAGTTCGGAGACCCAGTACTTC. Its protein is CASSVGRSSETQYF.

CDR3 protein: CSAYRTQETQYF. The CDR3 nucleotides read TGCAGTGCTTATAGGACTCAAGAGACCCAGTACTTC. V and J are TRBV20-1 and TRBJ2-5; D is perhaps TRBD2 (5 bases). Between the trimmed V and J ends, which lost 5 bases and 2 bases, there was a span of 9 bases. Germline V gene data show CDR1 as DFQATT and CDR2 as SNEGSKA (reference sequence). The CDR3 totals 12 residues.

The rearrangement joins TRBV5-6 to TRBJ2-4, with 7 bases that match TRBD1. The CDR3 extends over 17 amino acids. Trimming took 0 bases from V and 0 from J; bases not matched to a gene: 6. Germline CDR1 SGHDT, CDR2 YYEEEE. The CDR3 protein is CASSLATGRLAKNIQYF. The CDR3 DNA is TGTGCCAGCAGCTTGGCGACAGGGAGATTAGCCAAAAACATTCAGTACTTC.

The CDR3 DNA is TGTGCCAGCAGCCGATGGGTGGGGACTTACAATGAGCAGTTCTTC. Its protein is CASSRWVGTYNEQFF. The V call is TRBV5-6, the J call TRBJ2-1, with D possibly matching TRBD2 (6 bases). The CDR3 is 15 amino acids. Trimming removed 4 bases at V and 4 bases at J, with 15 bases between. Germline V lookup: CDR1 SGHDT, CDR2 YYEEEE.

J is TRBJ2-1 and V is TRBV2; 7 nucleotides agree with TRBD2. Germline-derived CDR1 and CDR2 are SNHLY and FYNNEI. Trimming removed 6 bases from V and 0 bases from J; junction bases left unmatched: 14. This CDR3 is built from 18 residues. The CDR3 sequence: CASSLTGPAGHSYNEQFF. The DNA of the CDR3 is TGTGCCAGCAGCTTGACGGGACCAGCGGGGCACTCCTACAATGAGCAGTTCTTC.

The chain links TRBV27 to TRBJ2-3; 11 bases align to TRBD2. Germline-derived CDR1 and CDR2 are MNHEY and SMNVEV (reference sequence). Trimming at V came to 6 bases and at J to 3 bases, leaving 11 bases not matched to a gene. The CDR3 sequence is 17 residues long. CDR3: CASRSLIAGGLTDTQYF. CDR3 nucleotide sequence: TGTGCCAGCAGAAGTTTAATAGCGGGGGGGCTGACAGATACGCAGTATTTT.

The chain uses TRBV24-1 and TRBJ2-3, with 8 positions matching TRBD2. V lost 4 bases and J lost 2; bases outside the gene matches: 7. CDR1 and CDR2 (germline): KGHDR, SFDVKD. The CDR3 has 16 amino acids. The CDR3 coding sequence is TGTGCCACCAGTGACCCCATAGCGGGGTTCACAGATACGCAGTATTTT. As protein: CATSDPIAGFTDTQYF.